The 15 T cell receptor beta chains reported below all come from one sample, sequenced in a study of control samples from healthy donors and cancer patients. Method: immunoSEQ multiplex PCR; TCRdb's copy keeps in-frame clones and lacks some. The sample lists 230,000 or so clones; just under 95% were seen once. Specimen: blood. The receptors were gathered from a middle-aged man in good health.

The genes are TRBV5-1 and TRBJ2-1; possibly TRBD2 for D (6 bases). This CDR3 contains 17 residues. V lost 3 bases and J lost 5, with 21 bases in between. The germline V gene has CDR1 SGHRS and CDR2 YFSETQ. The CDR3 reads CASSSPVAAGYNNEQFF. In DNA form, the CDR3 reads TGCGCCAGCAGCTCCCCGGTAGCGGCAGGGTACAACAATGAGCAGTTCTTC.

CDR3 region: CATSRDSDTIYF. For the CDR3, the DNA is TGTGCCACCAGCAGAGATTCGGACACCATATATTTT. The rearrangement joins TRBV15 to TRBJ1-3; D ambiguous. The V end lost 0 bases, the J end lost 8 bases, and 5 bases lay between the germline ends. This CDR3 has 12 amino acids. CDR1 and CDR2 from the germline V gene are LNHNV and YYDKDF (reference sequence).

This chain connects TRBV5-6 to TRBJ2-7, with 8 bases matching TRBD2. There are 15 residues in the CDR3. Losses at the gene ends were 2 bases for V and 2 bases for J; bases not matched to a gene: 6. CDR1 and CDR2 from the germline V gene are SGHDT and YYEEEE. Here the CDR3 DNA reads TGTGCCAGCAGCTTACCAGCGGGGGCCCCCTACGAGCAGTACTTC. Its protein is CASSLPAGAPYEQYF. Looking up the rest from reference TRBV5-6 and TRBJ2-7 gives the full variable domain: DAGVTQSPTHLIKTRGQQVTLRCSPKSGHDTVSWYQQALGQGPQFIFQYYEEEERQRGNFPDRFSGHQFPNYSSELNVNALLLGDSALYLCASSLPAGAPYEQYFGPGTRLTVT.

The rearrangement links TRBV28 to TRBJ2-7; TRBD1 matches 8 bases. V dropped 6 bases and J dropped 4; count of bases not matched to a gene: 8. The CDR3 totals 14 residues. Germline-derived CDR1 and CDR2 are MDHEN and SYDVKM. The CDR3 region is CASSQTGVKYEQYV. CDR3 nucleotides: TGTGCCAGCAGCCAGACAGGGGTTAAGTACGAGCAGTACGTC.

The J gene is TRBJ2-6, the V gene TRBV19; no clear D gene. The CDR3 spans 15 residues. Trimming removed 3 bases at V and 0 bases at J, with 6 bases between. Looked up from germline, CDR1 is LNHDA and CDR2 is SQIVND (reference sequence). As DNA, the CDR3 is TGTGCCAGTAGTATGCAGAGCTCTGGGGCCAACGTCCTGACTTTC. It yields the protein CASSMQSSGANVLTF. The complete variable domain, with remaining parts taken from reference TRBV19 and TRBJ2-6, reads DGGITQSPKYLFRKEGQNVTLSCEQNLNHDAMYWYRQDPGQGLRLIYYSQIVNDFQKGDIAEGYSVSREKKESFPLTVTSAQKNPTAFYLCASSMQSSGANVLTFGAGSRLTVL.

The chain couples TRBV5-5 to TRBJ2-7; no clear D gene. The CDR3 contains 13 residues. The V and J ends lost 2 bases and 2 bases respectively, with 8 bases between them. Germline V CDR1 and CDR2: SGHKS, YYEKEE (reference sequence). CDR3 sequence reads: CASSFDRTYEQYV. The CDR3 nucleotides read TGTGCCAGCAGCTTCGACCGGACCTACGAGCAGTACGTC.

This chain connects TRBV20-1 to TRBJ2-4; 7 nucleotides align to TRBD2. CDR3 length equals 11 residues. Germline V gene sequence: CDR1 DFQATT, CDR2 SNEGSKA (reference sequence). The V segment lost 5 bases and the J segment 8 bases; nucleotides outside the gene matches: 3. The CDR3 coding sequence is TGCAGTGCTTCCCGGGGGGACATTCAGTACTTC. It encodes CSASRGDIQYF.

The genes are TRBV5-1 and TRBJ2-2, with 8 bases that match TRBD1. The length of the CDR3 is 15 residues. With V trimmed by 4 bases and J by 6 bases, 8 bases remained unmatched. The germline gives CDR1 SGHRS, CDR2 YFSETQ. In DNA form, the CDR3 reads TGCGCCAGCAGCATTGGGACAGGAGGTCCCGGGGAGCTGTTTTTT. As protein: CASSIGTGGPGELFF.

A word on this clone: A read error may produce the germline difference seen at one junction end. The chain combines TRBV28 with TRBJ1-3; D is perhaps TRBD1 (5 bases). The CDR3 has 12 amino acids. In germline, CDR1 is MDHEN, CDR2 SYDVKM. This chain's CDR3 is CASSKKMGETDF. The CDR3 DNA sequence: TGTGCCAGCAGTAAGAAAATGGGGGAAACCGATTTT.

The gene calls are TRBV15 and TRBJ1-1; D gene ambiguous. Germline lookup yields CDR1 LNHNV and CDR2 YYDKDF (reference sequence). CDR3 length: 13 amino acids. V gave up 1 base and J gave up 4 bases, with 7 bases separating them. CDR3 in DNA: TGTGCCACCAGCAGAGGTGGGATCACTGAAGCTTTCTTT. Protein: CATSRGGITEAFF.

The chain recombines TRBV15 with TRBJ2-1, with D possibly being TRBD1 (5 bases). Trimming removed 3 bases at V and 1 base at J, with 10 bases between. This CDR3 is built from 15 residues. Germline CDR1 LNHNV, CDR2 YYDKDF (reference sequence). The CDR3 here is CATSSAQESYNEQFF. The CDR3 nucleotides read TGTGCCACCAGCAGTGCACAGGAGTCCTACAATGAGCAGTTCTTC.

This chain links TRBV6-5 with TRBJ1-2; D ambiguous. This CDR3 contains 14 residues. V gave up 4 bases and J gave up 5 bases, with 14 bases separating them. Germline CDR1 is MNHEY and CDR2 is SVGAGI. The CDR3 nucleotides are TGTGCCAGCAGTTCTGGAGGGCTTCGATATGGCTACACCTTC. Translated, it gives CASSSGGLRYGYTF.

The V gene is TRBV13, the J gene TRBJ1-5; 9 nucleotides agree with TRBD1. Per germline, CDR1 PRHDT and CDR2 FYEKMQ (reference sequence). Trimming at V came to 2 bases and at J to 4 bases, leaving 3 bases not matched to a gene. The CDR3 loop spans 15 amino acids. The CDR3 loop reads CASSLRGTGNQPQHF. For the CDR3, the DNA is TGTGCCAGCAGCTTAAGAGGGACAGGGAATCAGCCCCAGCATTTT.

The CDR3, as DNA: TGTGCCAGCAGTAACTTTGGGACAGCTTTTTATGGCTACACCTTC. Protein sequence: CASSNFGTAFYGYTF. The chain couples TRBV6-5 to TRBJ1-2; 7 bases align to TRBD1. Per the germline V gene, CDR1 is MNHEY and CDR2 is SVGAGI. This CDR3 contains 15 residues. The V gene end was trimmed by 5 bases and the J gene end by 5 bases; junction bases not matched to a gene: 11.

The chain couples TRBV4-2 to TRBJ1-6; no definite D call. Trimming pared 4 bases from V and 1 base from J, leaving 17 bases between. CDR3 length: 18 residues. Germline values: CDR1 LGHNA, CDR2 YNFKEQ. The CDR3 loop is CASSPVKRLGSYNSPLHF. The CDR3 DNA reads as TGTGCCAGCAGCCCAGTGAAGCGTCTCGGGTCCTATAATTCACCCCTCCACTTT.